The TCR beta chain under discussion was sequenced for a study of memory CD4+ T cells and cytomegalovirus serostatus. Per the germline V gene, CDR1 is MGHRA and CDR2 is YSYEKL. The CDR3 spans 15 residues. Losses at the gene ends were 1 base for V and 11 bases for J; bases not matched to a gene: 7. Sequencing used immunoSEQ multiplex PCR; TCRdb keeps in-frame clones, though not all of them. The top ten hold around 5% of the sample, which has approximately 74,000 clones, approximately 80% seen once. The sort gate was single viable CD3+CD4+CD8-CD45RO+ cells for memory CD4+ T cells. This chain joins TRBV4-1 and TRBJ1-4, with 10 bases matching TRBD1. The receptor comes from an adult in good health and CMV-seropositive. Sequencing was carried out using memory CD4+ T cells from blood. CDR3: CASSQVGQGFRKLFF. The CDR3 bases are TGCGCCAGCAGCCAAGTGGGACAGGGGTTTCGCAAACTGTTTTTT.